This T cell receptor (beta chain) was identified in a study of T cell changes during pregnancy in multiple sclerosis. CDR3 length: 19 amino acids. Trimming cost V 0 bases and J 2 bases; bases outside gene matches: 12. Germline V gene sequence: CDR1 SGDLS, CDR2 YYNGEE. Sequencing used immunoSEQ multiplex PCR; TCRdb keeps in-frame clones, though not all of them. The repertoire has tens of thousands of clones, more than 90% of them found once; the top ten carry just under 2%. The sequence was obtained from a female donor with multiple sclerosis, enrolled in a pregnancy study. The chain has TRBV9 and TRBJ2-5; TRBD2 aligns across 11 bases. The sequencing used peripheral blood, collected in the second trimester of pregnancy. The CDR3 is CASSVATRVAGGRQETQYF. CDR3 nucleotides: TGTGCCAGCAGCGTAGCTACACGGGTAGCGGGAGGGCGTCAAGAGACCCAGTACTTC. The variable domain in full, completed from reference TRBV9 and TRBJ2-5, reads DSGVTQTPKHLITATGQRVTLRCSPRSGDLSVYWYQQSLDQGLQFLIQYYNGEERAKGNILERFSAQQFPDLHSELNLSSLELGDSALYFCASSVATRVAGGRQETQYFGPGTRLLVL.